The clone carrying this TCR beta chain was seen a handful of times. The source of the sample is a study of identical twins. From the 5' RACE reads, TCRdb called clonotypes with MiXCR, one entry per CDR3 protein. Counted here are approximately 670,000 distinct CDR3 sequences, 6.1% occurring once; the ten biggest clones make up 1.5% to 2%. This CDR3 contains 15 residues. V was pared by 2 bases and J by 2 bases, with 5 bases of the junction left unmatched. Germline V lookup: CDR1 SGDLS, CDR2 YYNGEE. The V and J genes are TRBV9 and TRBJ2-3; 7 bases fit TRBD2. Sample: naive T cells sorted from blood. This sequence was found in a man in his late teens or twenties in good health. The CDR3 DNA follows: TGTGCCAGCAGCGTCTTAGCGGGTCCCACAGATACGCAGTATTTT. This gives the protein CASSVLAGPTDTQYF.